This T cell receptor (beta chain) stems from a study of T cells after yellow fever vaccination. Overall study: Preparation used SMART-Seq v4 Ultra Low Input for the low-cell-number fractions. General observations from the study: Only a minor proportion of clonotypes was detected across both CD4 and CD8 compartments. Peak timing came faster in the weaker secondary response, day 5 versus 15.

This CDR3 region has 12 residues. Germline V CDR1 and CDR2: SEHNR, FQNEAQ (reference sequence). Deletions cut 4 bases from V and 4 bases from J, with 5 bases between. This clonotype was observed a handful of times. Its target is unknown. MiXCR was run by TCRdb on the 5' RACE reads, yielding one entry per CDR3 protein. The sample records about 170,000 distinct CDR3 sequences, approximately 11% being singletons. The TCR originated in a man aged 18 to 29 who received the YFV17D yellow fever vaccine. The specimen was CD8+ T cells sorted from PBMCs, collected 15 days after the yellow fever booster vaccination. V usage is TRBV7-9 and J usage is TRBJ2-1, with D uncertain. The CDR3 DNA sequence: TGTGCCAGCAGCTCCCAGTACAATGAGCAGTTCTTC. This encodes CASSSQYNEQFF.